This T cell receptor (beta chain) was obtained from a study of T cell responses to AZD1222 COVID-19 vaccine. The data were produced by immunoSEQ multiplex PCR, yet TCRdb's version contains in-frame clones alone and is incomplete. Of about 190,000 clones in the sample, approximately 90% were seen once. The source of this sequence is an adult who received the MenACWY meningococcal vaccine as a control. Sequenced here: peripheral blood, sampled 28 days after the second dose of the MenACWY control vaccine.

Here the CDR3 DNA reads TGTGCCAGCAGCCGCGGGGGGGTTCGCACCGGGGAGCTGTTTTTT. Protein: CASSRGGVRTGELFF. The rearrangement joins TRBV3-1 (or the pseudogene TRBV3-2) to TRBJ2-2, with 9 bases that match TRBD2. In germline, CDR1 is LGHDT, CDR2 YNNKEL (reference sequence). After removal of 4 bases from V and 4 bases from J, the junction contained 4 bases not matched to a gene. The CDR3 has 15 amino acids.